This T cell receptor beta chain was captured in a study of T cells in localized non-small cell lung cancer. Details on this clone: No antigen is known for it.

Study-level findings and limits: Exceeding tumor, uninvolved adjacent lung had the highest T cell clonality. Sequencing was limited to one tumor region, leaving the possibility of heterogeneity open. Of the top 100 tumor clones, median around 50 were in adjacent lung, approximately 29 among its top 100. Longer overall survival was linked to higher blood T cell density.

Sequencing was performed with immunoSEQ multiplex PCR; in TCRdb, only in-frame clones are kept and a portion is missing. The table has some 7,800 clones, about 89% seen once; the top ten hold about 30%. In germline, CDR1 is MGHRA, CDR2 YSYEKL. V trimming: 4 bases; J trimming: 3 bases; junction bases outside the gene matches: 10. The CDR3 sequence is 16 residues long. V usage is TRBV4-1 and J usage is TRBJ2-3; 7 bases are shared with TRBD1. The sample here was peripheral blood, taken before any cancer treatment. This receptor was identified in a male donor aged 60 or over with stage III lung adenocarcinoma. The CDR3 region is CASSRGSQGWTDTQYF. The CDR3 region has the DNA TGCGCCAGCAGCCGCGGATCACAGGGGTGGACAGATACGCAGTATTTT.